These 15 T cell receptor beta chains were sequenced from one sample in a study of blood T cell repertoires in COVID-19. Method: immunoSEQ multiplex PCR; TCRdb's copy keeps in-frame clones and lacks some. The sample has tens of thousands of clones, 84% seen once. The sequenced sample consisted of peripheral blood. These receptors all stem from a woman aged 45-65 years with acute or convalescent COVID-19.

J is TRBJ2-2 and V is TRBV18; 10 bases align to TRBD2. V gave up 4 bases and J gave up 4 bases; unmatched junction bases: 12. There are 18 residues in the CDR3. Germline CDR1 reads KGHSH; CDR2 reads LQKENI. CDR3 nucleotide sequence: TGTGCCAGCTCACGTCTTCTCTTAGCGGGAGGTGGCACCGGGGAGCTGTTTTTT. Its protein product is CASSRLLLAGGGTGELFF. Variable domain in full (rest from reference TRBV18 and TRBJ2-2): NAGVMQNPRHLVRRRGQEARLRCSPMKGHSHVYWYRQLPEEGLKFMVYLQKENIIDESGMPKERFSAEFPKEGPSILRIQQVVRGDSAAYFCASSRLLLAGGGTGELFFGEGSRLTVL.

This clone appeared once. J is TRBJ2-7 and V is TRBV7-2; TRBD2 matches 11 bases. J lost 3 bases, V lost 10 bases, and 8 bases had no gene match. Germline V gene lookup returns CDR1 SGHTA and CDR2 FQGNSA. The CDR3 contains 14 residues. CDR3 nucleotides: TGTGCCACGGGCCCTAGCGGGGGGAGCTACGAGCAGTACTTC. It specifies CATGPSGGSYEQYF.

The V gene is TRBV5-4, the J gene TRBJ1-1; D possibly corresponds to TRBD1 (6 bases). Looked up from germline, CDR1 is SGHNT and CDR2 is YYREEE (reference sequence). The CDR3 length is 13 residues. V was trimmed by 4 bases and J by 1 base, leaving 8 bases between them. This chain's CDR3 is CASSIGGNTEAFF. CDR3 DNA: TGTGCCAGCAGCATAGGGGGGAACACTGAAGCTTTCTTT.

This chain connects TRBV30 to TRBJ1-4, with 7 positions matching TRBD1. The CDR3 is made up of 14 amino acids. V trimming: 0 bases; J trimming: 8 bases; junction bases outside the gene matches: 6. Per germline, CDR1 GTSNPN and CDR2 SVGIG (reference sequence). The chain's CDR3 is CAWSVKGGGEKLFF. Written as DNA, the CDR3 is TGTGCCTGGAGTGTAAAAGGGGGCGGGGAAAAACTGTTTTTT.

The chain has TRBV4-1 and TRBJ2-2; tentatively, D is TRBD2 (7 bases). Trimming cost V 0 bases and J 6 bases, with 8 bases left between them. Germline V gives CDR1 MGHRA, CDR2 YSYEKL. This CDR3 has 14 residues. CDR3 sequence (DNA): TGCGCCAGCAGCCAAGAAGGGGGGGCCGGGGAGCTGTTTTTT. Its translation is CASSQEGGAGELFF.

The rearrangement joins TRBV6-2 or TRBV6-3 to TRBJ2-7, with TRBD1 identical over 9 bases. The CDR3 covers 15 residues. V was pared by 4 bases and J by 4 bases, with 8 bases of the junction left unmatched. Germline lookup yields CDR1 MNHEY and CDR2 SVGEGT. CDR3 nucleotides: TGTGCCAGCAGTTCCGGCGGGACAGGGATATACGAGCAGTACTTC. Protein sequence: CASSSGGTGIYEQYF.

The sample holds one count of this clone. This chain joins TRBV6-5 and TRBJ2-3; D may be TRBD1 (5 bases). Germline lookup yields CDR1 MNHEY and CDR2 SVGAGI. The CDR3 has 15 amino acids. V dropped 8 bases and J dropped 2 bases, with 17 bases sitting between them. This CDR3 is CASGVGAGVTDTQYF. In DNA form, the CDR3 reads TGTGCCAGCGGGGTTGGGGCAGGTGTCACAGATACGCAGTATTTT.

V gene TRBV24-1 combines with J gene TRBJ2-2, with TRBD2 as a possible D gene (6 bases). The CDR3 is 16 amino acids. The germline CDR1 and CDR2 sequences are KGHDR and SFDVKD. Trimming removed 1 base at V and 4 bases at J, with 12 bases between. The CDR3 loop is CATSDFFGGLTGELFF. The DNA of the CDR3 is TGTGCCACCAGTGATTTTTTTGGGGGACTCACCGGGGAGCTGTTTTTT.

The chain couples TRBV5-1 to TRBJ2-5; D perhaps matches TRBD1 (7 bases). Trimming took 2 bases from V and 5 from J, leaving 13 bases between them. The CDR3 contains 14 residues. CDR1 is SGHRS and CDR2 is YFSETQ in the germline V gene. The CDR3 loop reads CASSLAGGFETQYF. Here the CDR3 DNA reads TGCGCCAGCAGCTTAGCAGGGGGGTTTGAGACCCAGTACTTC.

The chain joins TRBV13 to TRBJ2-7; a weak D match, TRBD1 (5 bases). This CDR3 is 15 amino acids long. CDR1 is PRHDT and CDR2 is FYEKMQ in the germline V gene (reference sequence). Trimming took off 5 bases at V and 0 bases at J, with 14 bases between the two ends. The CDR3 nucleotides are TGTGCCAGCAGCGCTACCTACAGGAGCTCCTACGAGCAGTACTTC. Protein product: CASSATYRSSYEQYF.

This chain links TRBV30 with TRBJ1-4, with no clear D. Per germline, CDR1 GTSNPN and CDR2 SVGIG (reference sequence). This CDR3 has 17 residues. V shed 2 bases and J shed 0 bases, with 16 bases lying between them. The CDR3 sequence is CAWSTRLLAATNEKLFF. The CDR3 DNA is TGTGCCTGGAGTACTAGGCTTCTGGCGGCAACTAATGAAAAACTGTTTTTT.

This clone was recorded only once. J is TRBJ1-4 and V is TRBV6-6; D remains ambiguous. V lost 8 bases and J lost 8, with 15 bases in between. Germline loops: CDR1 MNHNY, CDR2 SVGAGI (reference sequence). CDR3 size: 13 residues. CDR3 protein: CASRRDGEEKLFF. DNA of the CDR3: TGTGCCAGCCGAAGAGACGGAGAGGAAAAACTGTTTTTT.

The sample holds one count of this clone. V is TRBV12-3 or TRBV12-4 and J is TRBJ1-1; D is perhaps TRBD1 (6 bases). V was pared by 1 base and J by 14 bases, with 11 bases between. CDR3 length: 11 amino acids. The CDR3 bases are TGTGCCAGCAGTTTAGGGGGCAGGGGATTCTTT. Amino acids: CASSLGGRGFF.

Only one count was recorded for this clone. V is TRBV5-1 and J is TRBJ2-4; TRBD1 is a possible D gene (6 bases). From germline, CDR1 is SGHRS and CDR2 YFSETQ. Between the trimmed V and J ends, which lost 5 bases and 0 bases, there was a span of 15 bases. The CDR3 covers 16 residues. The CDR3 is CASSRGQKLAKNIQYF. For the CDR3, the DNA is TGCGCCAGCAGTCGTGGACAGAAGCTAGCCAAAAACATTCAGTACTTC.

This chain connects TRBV4-3 to TRBJ1-6; D remains unclear. CDR1 and CDR2 from the germline V gene are LGHNA and YSLEER. This CDR3 region has 18 residues. V was cut by 2 bases and J by 0 bases, with 14 bases left in between. DNA for the CDR3: TGCGCCAGCAGCCAAATGCCCCCGGGTAACTCCTATAATTCACCCCTCCACTTT. Its protein product is CASSQMPPGNSYNSPLHF.